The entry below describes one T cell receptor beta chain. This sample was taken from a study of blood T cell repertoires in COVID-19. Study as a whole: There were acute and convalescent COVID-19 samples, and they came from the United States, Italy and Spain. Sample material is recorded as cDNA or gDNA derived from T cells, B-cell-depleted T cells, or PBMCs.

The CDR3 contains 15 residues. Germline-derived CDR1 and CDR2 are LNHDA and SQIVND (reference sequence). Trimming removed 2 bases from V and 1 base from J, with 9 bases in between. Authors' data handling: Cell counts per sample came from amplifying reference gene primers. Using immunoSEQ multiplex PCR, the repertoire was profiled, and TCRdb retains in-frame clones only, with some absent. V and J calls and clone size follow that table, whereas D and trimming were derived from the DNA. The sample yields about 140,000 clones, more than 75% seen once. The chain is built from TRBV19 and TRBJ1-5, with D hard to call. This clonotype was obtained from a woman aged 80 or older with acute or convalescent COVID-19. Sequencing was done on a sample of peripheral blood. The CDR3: CASSIMAVSNQPQHF. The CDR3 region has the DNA TGTGCCAGTAGTATAATGGCAGTAAGCAATCAGCCCCAGCATTTT.